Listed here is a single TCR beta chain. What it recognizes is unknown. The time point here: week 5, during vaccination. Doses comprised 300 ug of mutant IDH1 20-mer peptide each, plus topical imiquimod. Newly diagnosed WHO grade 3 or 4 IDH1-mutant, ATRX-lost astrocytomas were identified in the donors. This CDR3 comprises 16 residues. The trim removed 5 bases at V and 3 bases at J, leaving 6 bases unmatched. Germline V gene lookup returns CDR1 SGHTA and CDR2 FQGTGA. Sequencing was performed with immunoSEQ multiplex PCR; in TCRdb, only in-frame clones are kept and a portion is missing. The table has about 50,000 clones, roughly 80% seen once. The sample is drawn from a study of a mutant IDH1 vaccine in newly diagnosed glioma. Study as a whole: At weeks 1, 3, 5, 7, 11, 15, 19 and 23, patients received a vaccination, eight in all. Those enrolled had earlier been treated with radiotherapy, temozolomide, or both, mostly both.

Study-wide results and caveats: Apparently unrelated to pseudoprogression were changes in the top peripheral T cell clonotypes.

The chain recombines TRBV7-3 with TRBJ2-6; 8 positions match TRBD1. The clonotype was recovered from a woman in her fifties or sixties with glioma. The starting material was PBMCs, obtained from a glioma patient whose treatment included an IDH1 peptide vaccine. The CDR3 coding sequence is TGTGCCAGCAGCCGGACAGGGCTAAATGGGGCCAACGTCCTGACTTTC. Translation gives CASSRTGLNGANVLTF.